The 21 T cell receptor beta chains reported below all come from one sample, sequenced in a study of shared clonotypes between healthy human individuals. The assay was immunoSEQ multiplex PCR, and TCRdb's table has in-frame clones only and misses some. The table lists about 490,000 clones, 81% of them singletons. The sequencing sample was made of PBMCs. The receptors were gathered from a woman aged 40 to 50 in good health. Some clones in this sample may be carry-over from other donors' samples.

This clone was found once. V is TRBV7-6 and J is TRBJ2-1; maybe TRBD2 (5 bases). The CDR3 consists of 13 residues. The germline V and J ends were trimmed by 5 bases and 8 bases, with 13 bases remaining between them. The germline CDR1 and CDR2 sequences are SGHVS and FNYEAQ. In DNA, the CDR3 is TGTGCCAGCAGCCTGCGAGCCGGGGATGAGCAGTTCTTC. Translation gives CASSLRAGDEQFF. Full variable domain (remainder filled in from reference TRBV7-6 and TRBJ2-1): GAGVSQSPRYKVTKRGQDVALRCDPISGHVSLYWYRQALGQGPEFLTYFNYEAQQDKSGLPNDRFSAERPEGSISTLTIQRTEQRDSAMYRCASSLRAGDEQFFGPGTRLTVL.

The V call is TRBV19, the J call TRBJ2-1, with 13 bases fitting TRBD2. Germline V lookup: CDR1 LNHDA, CDR2 SQIVND (reference sequence). The J segment lost 5 bases and the V segment lost 5 bases, leaving 6 bases of the junction unmatched. The CDR3 sequence is 16 residues long. CDR3 region: CASSELAGGKHNEQFF. The DNA for the CDR3 is TGTGCCAGTAGTGAACTAGCGGGAGGGAAACACAATGAGCAGTTCTTC.

This chain links TRBV30 with TRBJ2-2; 11 nucleotides align to TRBD2. The length of the CDR3 is 15 residues. The J segment lost 4 bases and the V segment lost 2 bases, leaving 3 bases of the junction unmatched. The germline V gene encodes CDR1 GTSNPN and CDR2 SVGIG (reference sequence). The CDR3: CAWSILAGGTGELFF. CDR3 in DNA: TGTGCCTGGAGTATTCTAGCGGGAGGCACCGGGGAGCTGTTTTTT.

This clone was seen at least ten times. The sample has other DNA sequences that encode this CDR3 too. The J gene is TRBJ2-2, the V gene TRBV5-8; 11 bases fit TRBD2. The junction had 8 bases not matched to a gene; V was cut back by 3 bases and J by 4 bases. This CDR3 region has 17 residues. The germline V gene has CDR1 SGHTS and CDR2 YDEGEE. CDR3 region: CASSSLGTSGSTGELFF. DNA of the CDR3: TGTGCCAGCAGCTCCCTCGGGACTAGCGGTTCCACCGGGGAGCTGTTTTTT.

As for this clone: A single base is all that separates this from a far larger clone, so a read error is likely. This rearrangement joins TRBV5-1 to TRBJ2-5; D is ambiguous. This CDR3 contains 14 residues. Germline V gene data show CDR1 as SGHRS and CDR2 as YFSETQ. CDR3 amino acids: CASSLGVGQDTQYF. The CDR3 region has the DNA TGCGCCAGCAGCTTGGGAGTCGGCCAAGATACCCAGTACTTC.

The chain carries TRBV6-5 and TRBJ1-2, with 11 bases identical to TRBD1. J gave up 8 bases and V 6 bases, and 5 bases lay outside the gene matches. CDR1 MNHEY and CDR2 SVGAGI come from the germline V gene. CDR3 length: 13 residues. The CDR3 DNA reads TGTGCCAGCAGCCGGGACAGGGGGGACGGCTACACCTTC. Protein sequence: CASSRDRGDGYTF.

The chain employs TRBV7-9 and TRBJ1-1; 9 nucleotides agree with TRBD1. J lost 1 base, V lost 4 bases, and 13 bases had no gene match. CDR3 length: 18 amino acids. Per the germline V gene, CDR1 is SEHNR and CDR2 is FQNEAQ (reference sequence). CDR3 residues: CASSSLRKQGARNTEAFF. Here the CDR3 DNA reads TGTGCCAGCAGCTCCCTTAGAAAACAGGGGGCGCGGAACACTGAAGCTTTCTTT. The variable domain in full, with the rest retrieved from reference TRBV7-9 and TRBJ1-1, is DTGVSQNPRHKITKRGQNVTFRCDPISEHNRLYWYRQTLGQGPEFLTYFQNEAQLEKSRLLSDRFSAERPKGSFSTLEIQRTEQGDSAMYLCASSSLRKQGARNTEAFFGQGTRLTVV.

Points on this clone: With only one base between it and a far larger clone, this is likely a read error. This chain links TRBV19 with TRBJ1-5; D possibly corresponds to TRBD1 (6 bases). The CDR3 is made up of 13 amino acids. CDR1 is LNHDA, CDR2 SQIVND, per germline (reference sequence). CDR3 DNA: TGTGCCAGTAGTTTGGACAGAAATCAGCTCCAGCATTTT. Residues: CASSLDRNQLQHF.

This sequence joins TRBV10-2 and TRBJ2-1; D may be TRBD1 (6 bases). Germline lookup yields CDR1 WSHSY and CDR2 SAAADI. V was clipped by 8 bases and J by 2 bases, with 16 bases between them. The CDR3 contains 15 residues. CDR3 sequence: CASSRLGATYNEQFF. Here the CDR3 DNA reads TGCGCCAGCTCCAGACTGGGGGCTACCTACAATGAGCAGTTCTTC.

Comment on this clone: Since a much larger clone is just one base distant, this may be a read error. The same CDR3 also results from other DNA sequences found in this sample. This chain links TRBV4-2 with TRBJ2-1; 10 bases match TRBD2. The V gene end was trimmed by 3 bases and the J gene end by 7 bases; junction bases not matched to a gene: 9. CDR1 is LGHNA, CDR2 YNFKEQ, per germline. CDR3 length equals 16 residues. This CDR3 reads CASSQGRLAGANEQFF. For the CDR3, the DNA is TGTGCCAGCAGCCAGGGAAGGCTAGCGGGAGCTAATGAGCAGTTCTTC.

The chain links TRBV28 to TRBJ1-5, with D hard to call. The CDR3 runs 14 residues. V lost 7 bases and J 1 base, leaving 11 bases between the germline ends. Per the germline V gene, CDR1 is MDHEN and CDR2 is SYDVKM. The CDR3 loop reads CASTTDGSNQPQHF. The CDR3 DNA follows: TGTGCCAGCACAACGGACGGGAGCAATCAGCCCCAGCATTTT.

In its sample, this clone was seen once. The chain recombines TRBV15 with TRBJ2-1; 14 bases are shared with TRBD2. The V and J ends lost 3 bases and 8 bases, in that order; junction bases with no gene match: 6. Germline V gene lookup returns CDR1 LNHNV and CDR2 YYDKDF (reference sequence). This CDR3 has 16 amino acids. In DNA form, the CDR3 reads TGTGCCACCAGCAGGGGACTAGCGGGAGCCGTCCATGAGCAGTTCTTC. Protein: CATSRGLAGAVHEQFF.

This clone was observed once. This chain joins TRBV6-5 and TRBJ1-1; D not resolved. V lost 3 bases and J 10 bases, leaving 9 bases between the germline ends. The CDR3 consists of 11 residues. The germline V gene encodes CDR1 MNHEY and CDR2 SVGAGI. The CDR3 sequence is CASSYEGLAFF. CDR3 in DNA: TGTGCCAGCAGTTATGAAGGGTTAGCTTTCTTT.

This clone was found once. This chain connects TRBV28 to TRBJ2-3; D gene ambiguous. The CDR3 has 14 amino acids. Trimming took 3 bases from V and 6 from J, leaving 13 bases between them. In germline, CDR1 is MDHEN, CDR2 SYDVKM. The CDR3 sequence is CASSLPEGPDTQYF. DNA of the CDR3: TGTGCCAGCAGTTTGCCGGAAGGCCCCGATACGCAGTATTTT.

This sequence joins TRBV7-2 and TRBJ1-2, with 9 bases that match TRBD1. The CDR3 has 15 residues. Germline V CDR1 and CDR2: SGHTA, FQGNSA. V gave up 6 bases and J gave up 5 bases; unmatched junction bases: 10. CDR3 protein: CASRRWVTGGYGYTF. CDR3 nucleotides: TGTGCCAGCAGACGATGGGTGACAGGGGGTTATGGCTACACCTTC.

V and J are TRBV2 and TRBJ2-1, with a possible D match to TRBD1 (5 bases). V gave up 8 bases and J gave up 0 bases, with 8 bases separating them. This CDR3 region has 13 residues. The germline gives CDR1 SNHLY, CDR2 FYNNEI. The CDR3 nucleotides read TGTGCCAGCGGGGCGGACTCCTACAATGAGCAGTTCTTC. Protein: CASGADSYNEQFF.

This clone is a singleton in its sample. The chain has TRBV28 and TRBJ1-3, with D possibly matching TRBD1 (6 bases). Trimming left V 3 bases short and J 5 bases short, with 11 bases between. This CDR3 contains 14 residues. The germline V gene encodes CDR1 MDHEN and CDR2 SYDVKM. CDR3 region: CASSFHRERNTIYF. In DNA, the CDR3 is TGTGCCAGCAGTTTTCACAGGGAAAGAAACACCATATATTTT.

The chain recombines TRBV11-2 with TRBJ1-5; D gene unclear. This CDR3 spans 15 amino acids. V was pared by 3 bases and J by 5 bases, with 14 bases between. Germline V gene lookup returns CDR1 SGHAT and CDR2 FQNNGV. CDR3 DNA: TGTGCCAGCAGCTTGGCGGAAAGAGAGGATCAGCCCCAGCATTTT. Translated: CASSLAEREDQPQHF.

Points on this clone: A far larger clone is one nucleotide away, so this likely arose from a read error. Other DNA sequences from this sample encode an identical CDR3 as well. This chain joins TRBV30 and TRBJ1-2, with D tentatively TRBD1 (6 bases). Germline assignment: CDR1 GTSNPN and CDR2 SVGIG (reference sequence). V lost 4 bases, J lost 4 bases, and 16 bases lay in between. The CDR3 loop spans 14 amino acids. The CDR3 spells CAWTHSETGYGYTF. The DNA for the CDR3 is TGTGCCTGGACCCACTCTGAGACAGGCTATGGCTACACCTTC.

In regard to this clone: A read error likely explains this, since a far larger clone differs by one base. The gene calls are TRBV5-4 and TRBJ1-1; 8 bases fit TRBD1. The CDR3 runs 17 residues. CDR1 SGHNT and CDR2 YYREEE come from the germline V gene (reference sequence). The CDR3 sequence is CASRLGGTGGAVAEAFF. The CDR3 coding sequence is TGTGCCAGCAGATTGGGGGGAACAGGGGGTGCGGTCGCTGAAGCTTTCTTT.

The chain combines TRBV9 with TRBJ2-7; D perhaps matches TRBD1 (6 bases). Trimming pared 0 bases from V and 6 bases from J, leaving 19 bases between. The germline CDR1 and CDR2 sequences are SGDLS and YYNGEE. CDR3 length: 16 residues. In nucleotides, the CDR3 is TGTGCCAGCAGCGTAGGGACAGTGGTGGGTATGGGCGAGCAGTACTTC. Translating gives CASSVGTVVGMGEQYF.